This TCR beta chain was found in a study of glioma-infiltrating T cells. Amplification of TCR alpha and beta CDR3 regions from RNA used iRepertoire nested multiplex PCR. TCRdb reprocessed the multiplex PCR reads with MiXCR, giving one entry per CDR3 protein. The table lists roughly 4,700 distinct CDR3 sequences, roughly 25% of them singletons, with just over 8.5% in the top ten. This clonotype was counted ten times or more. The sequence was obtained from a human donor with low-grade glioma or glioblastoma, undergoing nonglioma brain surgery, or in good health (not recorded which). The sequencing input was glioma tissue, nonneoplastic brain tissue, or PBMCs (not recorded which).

CDR3 sequence (DNA): TGTGCCAGCAGTCCCGAAAAGGGAAGGACCTACGAGCAGTACTTC. It encodes CASSPEKGRTYEQYF. The chain is built from TRBV5-4 and TRBJ2-7; no clear D gene. V was shortened by 5 bases and J by 2 bases, with 17 bases between the two germline ends. Germline lookup yields CDR1 SGHNT and CDR2 YYREEE (reference sequence). CDR3 size: 15 residues.